The following is a T cell receptor beta chain sequence with its context. What it binds is unknown. This CDR3 comprises 13 residues. Trimming removed 2 bases from V and 1 base from J, with 4 bases in between. The germline V gene has CDR1 SGHTA and CDR2 FQGTGA. This entry comes from a study of cytotoxic CD8 clonotypes in ibrutinib-treated CLL. Study observations and caveats: In sustained-remission versus progressing patients, sampling times differed. Researchers report that baseline clonality outpaced age-matched healthy donors and tracked circulating CD8+ T-cell counts.

Repertoires were generated with immunoSEQ multiplex PCR, while TCRdb's copy carries only in-frame clones and drops some. The sample lists fewer than 300,000 clones, roughly four fifths occurring once. Sequencing used PBMCs, obtained at disease progression, from a patient treated with ibrutinib. V usage is TRBV7-3 and J usage is TRBJ2-3; D is uncertain. The TCR comes from a human donor with chronic lymphocytic leukemia. The CDR3 sequence is CASSLARTDTQYF. The CDR3 DNA is TGTGCCAGCAGCTTAGCACGCACAGATACGCAGTATTTT.